The 20 T cell receptor beta chains presented below share a single source sample, sequenced in a study of cytomegalovirus exposure and HLA in healthy donors. The primer mix had 60 Vbeta and 13 Jbeta primers. Clones were sequenced by immunoSEQ multiplex PCR, and TCRdb holds only the in-frame ones, with some missing. Of 150,000 to 200,000 clones in the sample, roughly 75% were seen once. Sequencing was performed on PBMCs. These TCRs come from a woman aged 40 to 50 in good health and CMV-seropositive.

The J gene is TRBJ2-7, the V gene TRBV30; 7 bases match TRBD1. This CDR3 contains 12 residues. The V gene's germline CDR1 is GTSNPN and CDR2 SVGIG (reference sequence). V trimming: 1 base; J trimming: 4 bases; junction bases outside the gene matches: 1. The DNA for the CDR3 is TGTGCCTGGAGTGGACAGGGTTACGAGCAGTACTTC. Translation: CAWSGQGYEQYF.

The CDR3 region has the DNA TGCGCCAGCAGCCAAGGACCCGGGGACTACACCGGGGAGCTGTTTTTT. This encodes CASSQGPGDYTGELFF. The genes are TRBV4-1 and TRBJ2-2; D might be TRBD2 (6 bases). The CDR3 is made up of 16 amino acids. Trimming took 1 base from V and 3 from J, leaving 12 bases between them. CDR1 MGHRA and CDR2 YSYEKL come from the germline V gene.

This clone was seen a handful of times. The genes are TRBV7-9 and TRBJ2-3; the match to TRBD2 covers 8 bases. CDR3 length: 14 residues. V was pared by 3 bases and J by 4 bases, with 3 bases of the junction left unmatched. Germline V lookup: CDR1 SEHNR, CDR2 FQNEAQ (reference sequence). The CDR3 sequence: CASSLTSDADTQYF. As DNA, the CDR3 is TGTGCCAGCAGCTTGACTAGCGATGCAGATACGCAGTATTTT.

The V and J genes are TRBV11-2 and TRBJ2-5, with D tentatively TRBD1 (5 bases). Between the trimmed V and J ends, which lost 7 bases and 1 base, there was a span of 10 bases. The germline gives CDR1 SGHAT, CDR2 FQNNGV. This CDR3 has 13 amino acids. DNA of the CDR3: TGTGCCAGCACCCGGACACTCCAAGAGACCCAGTACTTC. Amino acid sequence: CASTRTLQETQYF.

A few counts support this clone. V usage is TRBV4-1 and J usage is TRBJ1-1; D is uncertain. The CDR3 is 16 residues long. CDR1 MGHRA and CDR2 YSYEKL come from the germline V gene. V lost 0 bases and J 0 bases, leaving 11 bases between the germline ends. The CDR3 loop reads CASSQDGRGMNTEAFF. The CDR3 coding sequence is TGCGCCAGCAGCCAAGATGGCCGGGGTATGAACACTGAAGCTTTCTTT.

The V gene is TRBV7-9, the J gene TRBJ2-7, with a tentative D call TRBD1 (6 bases). The CDR3 sequence is 12 residues long. V was clipped by 7 bases and J by 6 bases, with 13 bases between them. Germline values: CDR1 SEHNR, CDR2 FQNEAQ (reference sequence). The CDR3 is CASTVTGSEQYF. For the CDR3, the DNA is TGTGCCAGCACCGTAACAGGGAGCGAGCAGTACTTC.

The chain joins TRBV15 to TRBJ1-2, with TRBD1 as a possible D gene (5 bases). CDR1 LNHNV and CDR2 YYDKDF come from the germline V gene (reference sequence). V shed 0 bases and J shed 5 bases, with 10 bases lying between them. The CDR3 length is 14 residues. In DNA, the CDR3 is TGTGCCACCAGCAGAGATTCTCAGGGTTATGGCTACACCTTC. This gives the protein CATSRDSQGYGYTF.

The V gene is TRBV5-5, the J gene TRBJ2-5; the D gene is possibly TRBD2 (6 bases). The germline V gene encodes CDR1 SGHKS and CDR2 YYEKEE (reference sequence). Trimming stripped 0 bases from V and 2 bases from J, with 11 bases between. This CDR3 comprises 15 residues. The CDR3 DNA is TGTGCCAGCAGCTTGGTGTTAGCGGTACAAGAGACCCAGTACTTC. Its translation is CASSLVLAVQETQYF.

This chain joins TRBV6-5 and TRBJ2-1; D might be TRBD2 (6 bases). Between the trimmed V and J ends, which lost 0 bases and 8 bases, there was a span of 11 bases. Per germline, CDR1 MNHEY and CDR2 SVGAGI. This CDR3 has 14 residues. The CDR3 DNA sequence: TGTGCCAGCAGTTACTCGTGGAGGGGTTATGAGCAGTTCTTC. It translates to CASSYSWRGYEQFF.

In this sample, this clone turned up once. The V call is TRBV5-1, the J call TRBJ1-2; no definite D call. V lost 0 bases to trimming and J lost 0 bases, with 6 bases between them. Germline V CDR1 and CDR2: SGHRS, YFSETQ. The CDR3 is made up of 14 amino acids. The CDR3 sequence: CASSLERANYGYTF. CDR3 in DNA: TGCGCCAGCAGCTTGGAGAGGGCTAACTATGGCTACACCTTC. Using reference TRBV5-1 and TRBJ1-2 for the parts outside the CDR3, the full variable domain is KAGVTQTPRYLIKTRGQQVTLSCSPISGHRSVSWYQQTPGQGLQFLFEYFSETQRNKGNFPGRFSGRQFSNSRSEMNVSTLELGDSALYLCASSLERANYGYTFGSGTRLTVV.

V gene TRBV28 combines with J gene TRBJ2-7; TRBD1 is a possible D gene (6 bases). V shed 6 bases and J shed 5 bases, with 20 bases lying between them. The CDR3 spans 15 residues. Germline V gives CDR1 MDHEN, CDR2 SYDVKM. The CDR3 nucleotides read TGTGCCAGCAGCCGGCCGGGAACAGGGATTCACGAGCAGTACTTC. It yields the protein CASSRPGTGIHEQYF.

The rearrangement links TRBV6-1 to TRBJ1-4, with a tentative D call TRBD1 (6 bases). CDR1 MNHNS and CDR2 SASEGT come from the germline V gene. This CDR3 has 12 amino acids. Trimming removed 6 bases from V and 6 bases from J, with 8 bases in between. CDR3 nucleotides: TGTGCCAGCAGGGACAGCTATGAAAAACTGTTTTTT. Encoded protein: CASRDSYEKLFF.

This clone was recorded only once. The rearrangement joins TRBV7-3 to TRBJ2-7; 9 nucleotides line up with TRBD2. In germline, CDR1 is SGHTA, CDR2 FQGTGA. The CDR3 loop spans 15 amino acids. Germline trimming cut 1 base from V and 3 bases from J; bases unmatched to any gene: 4. This CDR3 reads CASSLRGGRGYEQYF. As DNA, the CDR3 is TGTGCCAGCAGCTTAAGGGGCGGGAGGGGCTACGAGCAGTACTTC.

This chain connects TRBV19 to TRBJ2-7; D might be TRBD2 (5 bases). The CDR3 covers 14 residues. The ends were cut back, 5 bases at V and 1 base at J, with 12 bases in the middle. Germline CDR1 reads LNHDA; CDR2 reads SQIVND (reference sequence). CDR3 protein: CASSSQAASYEQYF. CDR3 in DNA: TGTGCCAGTAGTTCGCAAGCGGCGTCCTACGAGCAGTACTTC. Full variable domain (outside the CDR3, taken from reference TRBV19 and TRBJ2-7): DGGITQSPKYLFRKEGQNVTLSCEQNLNHDAMYWYRQDPGQGLRLIYYSQIVNDFQKGDIAEGYSVSREKKESFPLTVTSAQKNPTAFYLCASSSQAASYEQYFGPGTRLTVT.

V is TRBV6-5 and J is TRBJ1-1; D unclear. CDR1 is MNHEY and CDR2 is SVGAGI in the germline V gene. Deletions cut 2 bases from V and 7 bases from J, with 14 bases between. The CDR3 has 14 residues. CDR3 DNA sequence: TGTGCCAGCAGTTACCCTACTAGAGTCAATGAAGCTTTCTTT. This codes for CASSYPTRVNEAFF.

The CDR3, as DNA: TGTGCCAGCAGTGAGGACAGCTCTAACTATGGCTACACCTTC. This codes for CASSEDSSNYGYTF. The chain is built from TRBV2 and TRBJ1-2; D is perhaps TRBD1 (6 bases). With 3 bases removed from V and 0 bases from J, the gap between germline ends came to 8 bases. Germline-derived CDR1 and CDR2 are SNHLY and FYNNEI. The length of the CDR3 is 14 residues.

The rearrangement uses TRBV2 and TRBJ1-2, with TRBD1 as a possible D gene (6 bases). The CDR3 has 16 amino acids. V shed 3 bases and J shed 6 bases, with 20 bases lying between them. In germline, CDR1 is SNHLY, CDR2 FYNNEI. CDR3 nucleotide sequence: TGTGCCAGCAGTGACCTAAACAGGGCGCCGAGAGATGGCTACACCTTC. This codes for CASSDLNRAPRDGYTF. The whole variable domain, filled in from reference TRBV2 and TRBJ1-2, reads EPEVTQTPSHQVTQMGQEVILRCVPISNHLYFYWYRQILGQKVEFLVSFYNNEISEKSEIFDDQFSVERPDGSNFTLKIRSTKLEDSAMYFCASSDLNRAPRDGYTFGSGTRLTVV.

The CDR3 reads CASSQGGTGPYEQYF. The CDR3 DNA sequence: TGCGCCAGCAGCCAAGGAGGGACAGGCCCCTACGAGCAGTACTTC. The chain combines TRBV4-1 with TRBJ2-7; the match to TRBD1 covers 8 bases. Germline lookup yields CDR1 MGHRA and CDR2 YSYEKL. The CDR3 runs 15 residues. J was trimmed by 2 bases and V by 1 base; bases with no gene match: 4.

The V call is TRBV7-2, the J call TRBJ1-4; D not certain. This CDR3 comprises 17 residues. CDR1 is SGHTA and CDR2 is FQGNSA in the germline V gene. V was trimmed by 0 bases and J by 0 bases, leaving 11 bases between them. The DNA of the CDR3 is TGTGCCAGCAGCTTAGCGGGCACGTCCTCAACTAATGAAAAACTGTTTTTT. The encoded protein is CASSLAGTSSTNEKLFF. Supplemented by reference TRBV7-2 and TRBJ1-4, the full variable domain reads GAGVSQSPSNKVTEKGKDVELRCDPISGHTALYWYRQSLGQGLEFLIYFQGNSAPDKSGLPSDRFSAERTGGSVSTLTIQRTQQEDSAVYLCASSLAGTSSTNEKLFFGSGTQLSVL.

This sequence joins TRBV5-4 and TRBJ1-1, with D perhaps TRBD1 (5 bases). Germline CDR1 and CDR2: SGHNT and YYREEE (reference sequence). The CDR3 runs to 14 residues. V lost 2 bases and J lost 4, with 12 bases in between. CDR3 DNA: TGTGCCAGCAGCTTCCGCGGGGGTTCCACTGAAGCTTTCTTT. It encodes CASSFRGGSTEAFF.